This entry lists 22 T cell receptor beta chains sequenced from one sample in a study of cytomegalovirus exposure and HLA in healthy donors. PCR used 60 Vbeta primers and 13 Jbeta primers. Sequenced by immunoSEQ multiplex PCR; TCRdb stores in-frame clones only, minus some. The sample has about 130,000 clones; 74% are singletons. What was sequenced was PBMCs. These receptors were collected from a man aged 35 to 55 in good health and CMV-seropositive.

This clone was seen a handful of times. The CDR3 sequence is CASSEGGYTEAFF. The CDR3, as DNA: TGTGCCAGCAGCGAAGGGGGATACACTGAAGCTTTCTTT. This sequence joins TRBV7-9 and TRBJ1-1; D may be TRBD1 (6 bases). The CDR3 contains 13 residues. Germline CDR1 and CDR2: SEHNR and FQNEAQ (reference sequence). Trimming took 5 bases from V and 3 from J, leaving 10 bases between them.

The rearrangement joins TRBV7-3 to TRBJ2-7; unclear D gene. Per the germline V gene, CDR1 is SGHTA and CDR2 is FQGTGA. With 4 bases removed from V and 3 bases from J, the gap between germline ends came to 10 bases. This CDR3 contains 13 residues. DNA for the CDR3: TGTGCCAGCAGCTCCCACCCAGGCTACGAGCAGTACTTC. Translation: CASSSHPGYEQYF.

The table lists this clone with a few counts. The chain combines TRBV2 with TRBJ2-2; a possible D gene is TRBD1 (6 bases). V lost 5 bases and J lost 1, with 14 bases in between. The CDR3 totals 16 residues. Germline assignment: CDR1 SNHLY and CDR2 FYNNEI. The CDR3 region is CASSPSDSWNTGELFF. As DNA, the CDR3 is TGTGCCAGCAGTCCCTCGGACAGCTGGAACACCGGGGAGCTGTTTTTT.

The table lists this clone with a few counts. This chain connects TRBV7-2 to TRBJ1-2, with TRBD1 matching 9 bases. J gave up 8 bases and V 5 bases, and 12 bases lay outside the gene matches. This CDR3 is built from 15 residues. CDR1 is SGHTA, CDR2 FQGNSA, per germline. Here the CDR3 DNA reads TGTGCCAGCAGCCCAGGGGGGGACAGGGTGCGAGGCTACACCTTC. It specifies CASSPGGDRVRGYTF.

This clone was found a few times. This sequence joins TRBV18 and TRBJ2-5, with unresolved D. This CDR3 region has 12 residues. Germline V gene sequence: CDR1 KGHSH, CDR2 LQKENI. V was pared by 10 bases and J by 5 bases, with 14 bases between. CDR3 sequence: CATSGTDETQYF. The CDR3 DNA reads as TGTGCCACCTCCGGCACAGACGAGACCCAGTACTTC.

Only a few counts were recorded for this clone. The chain combines TRBV9 with TRBJ1-1; D gene ambiguous. V lost 0 bases, J lost 0 bases, and 6 bases lay in between. This CDR3 is built from 14 residues. The germline gives CDR1 SGDLS, CDR2 YYNGEE. In nucleotides, the CDR3 is TGTGCCAGCAGCGTAGAATCGGTGAACACTGAAGCTTTCTTT. Translated: CASSVESVNTEAFF.

The gene calls are TRBV6-6 and TRBJ2-7; D may be TRBD2 (6 bases). CDR1 and CDR2 (germline): MNHNY, SVGAGI (reference sequence). The length of the CDR3 is 13 residues. Trimming cost V 2 bases and J 3 bases, with 8 bases left between them. This CDR3 is CASSYGGSYEQYF. The DNA for the CDR3 is TGTGCCAGCAGTTACGGGGGGAGCTACGAGCAGTACTTC.

The chain recombines TRBV28 with TRBJ2-1; D perhaps matches TRBD1 (6 bases). CDR1 is MDHEN, CDR2 SYDVKM, per germline. This CDR3 spans 12 amino acids. The V and J ends lost 8 bases and 5 bases respectively, with 10 bases between them. CDR3 sequence: CASRDTNNEQFF. The CDR3 DNA sequence: TGTGCCAGCCGGGACACAAACAATGAGCAGTTCTTC.

The gene calls are TRBV5-1 and TRBJ2-2, with D possibly matching TRBD1 (5 bases). This CDR3 contains 15 residues. Germline V gives CDR1 SGHRS, CDR2 YFSETQ. With 3 bases removed from V and 0 bases from J, the gap between germline ends came to 9 bases. The CDR3 here is CASSSGPPNTGELFF. CDR3 DNA: TGCGCCAGCAGCTCAGGGCCTCCGAACACCGGGGAGCTGTTTTTT.

This clone came up once. CDR3 loop: CASSGDSRATNEKLFF. DNA for the CDR3: TGTGCCAGCAGTGGGGACAGCCGTGCAACTAATGAAAAACTGTTTTTT. V is TRBV2 and J is TRBJ1-4; 7 bases are shared with TRBD1. The germline V gene has CDR1 SNHLY and CDR2 FYNNEI. This CDR3 has 16 residues. After removal of 4 bases from V and 0 bases from J, the junction contained 5 bases not matched to a gene.

The chain employs TRBV27 and TRBJ2-1, with D perhaps matching TRBD2 (6 bases). CDR1 and CDR2 from the germline V gene are MNHEY and SMNVEV (reference sequence). The CDR3 runs to 15 residues. Trimming cost V 2 bases and J 6 bases, with 14 bases left between them. CDR3: CASSLKRLVGNEQFF. CDR3 nucleotides: TGTGCCAGCAGTTTAAAGAGACTAGTGGGCAATGAGCAGTTCTTC.

The V and J genes are TRBV30 and TRBJ1-6; D is ambiguous. CDR3 length: 16 residues. V was pared by 1 base and J by 0 bases, with 10 bases between. Germline V gene lookup returns CDR1 GTSNPN and CDR2 SVGIG (reference sequence). The CDR3 protein is CAWSAISSSYNSPLHF. The CDR3 coding sequence is TGTGCCTGGAGTGCGATTTCCAGCTCCTATAATTCACCCCTCCACTTT.

The gene calls are TRBV6-5 and TRBJ2-3; no clear D gene. CDR1 and CDR2 (germline): MNHEY, SVGAGI. V shed 2 bases and J shed 0 bases, with 9 bases lying between them. There are 15 residues in the CDR3. The CDR3 sequence is CASSYGPPSTDTQYF. The CDR3 DNA reads TGTGCCAGCAGTTACGGGCCGCCCAGCACAGATACGCAGTATTTT.

This clone came up once. The V call is TRBV18, the J call TRBJ1-2; D possibly corresponds to TRBD1 (5 bases). The CDR3 length is 17 residues. Per the germline V gene, CDR1 is KGHSH and CDR2 is LQKENI. V was pared by 2 bases and J by 0 bases, with 16 bases between. CDR3 coding DNA: TGTGCCAGCTCACCAGCAGACAGAATGACAACTAACTATGGCTACACCTTC. Encoded protein: CASSPADRMTTNYGYTF.

This chain links TRBV6-1 with TRBJ2-7, with unresolved D. The ends were cut back, 0 bases at V and 3 bases at J, with 6 bases in the middle. This CDR3 has 13 residues. From germline, CDR1 is MNHNS and CDR2 SASEGT. The CDR3 protein is CASSEATRYEQYF. The CDR3 DNA is TGTGCCAGCAGTGAAGCTACACGCTACGAGCAGTACTTC.

In DNA, the CDR3 is TGTGCTAGTGGGAGAGGGGACAGGGTACAAGAGACCCAGTACTTC. It translates to CASGRGDRVQETQYF. The chain is built from TRBV12-5 and TRBJ2-5, with 9 bases lining up with TRBD1. The CDR3 consists of 15 residues. V gave up 6 bases and J gave up 2 bases; unmatched junction bases: 7. Germline V CDR1 and CDR2: LGHNT, FRNRAP.

The chain is built from TRBV29-1 and TRBJ2-7; a possible D gene is TRBD1 (6 bases). Trimming removed 4 bases from V and 5 bases from J, with 18 bases in between. CDR1 is SQVTM and CDR2 is ANQGSEA in the germline V gene. The CDR3 length is 14 residues. Here the CDR3 reads CSVATGSRSHEQYF. The CDR3 coding sequence is TGCAGCGTTGCGACAGGATCCCGGAGCCACGAGCAGTACTTC.

J is TRBJ2-7 and V is TRBV4-2; 8 bases map to TRBD1. The CDR3 length is 17 residues. CDR1 and CDR2 from the germline V gene are LGHNA and YNFKEQ. V shed 3 bases and J 0 bases; nucleotides not matched to a gene: 10. In DNA form, the CDR3 reads TGTGCCAGCAGCCAGAGAGGGGGAGACAGGGGCTCCTACGAGCAGTACTTC. Translated: CASSQRGGDRGSYEQYF.

This clone has only one observation. The chain has TRBV5-4 and TRBJ1-1; possibly TRBD1 for D (6 bases). V was pared by 0 bases and J by 1 base, with 10 bases between. The CDR3 has 15 amino acids. CDR1 and CDR2 from the germline V gene are SGHNT and YYREEE (reference sequence). Here the CDR3 reads CASSLERGRNTEAFF. CDR3 bases: TGTGCCAGCAGCTTGGAAAGGGGGAGGAACACTGAAGCTTTCTTT.

The genes are TRBV9 and TRBJ2-1; TRBD2 matches 11 bases. Germline V CDR1 and CDR2: SGDLS, YYNGEE. This CDR3 spans 15 amino acids. The V segment lost 3 bases and the J segment 8 bases; nucleotides outside the gene matches: 7. The CDR3 nucleotides are TGTGCCAGCAGCGGTTCTAGCGGGAGGAGCGATGAGCAGTTCTTC. Protein: CASSGSSGRSDEQFF.

This clone was counted a few times. This chain links TRBV29-1 with TRBJ2-3; D not certain. The CDR3 consists of 13 residues. The germline gives CDR1 SQVTM, CDR2 ANQGSEA. Trimming removed 3 bases at V and 0 bases at J, with 7 bases between. The CDR3 sequence is CSVDSPSTDTQYF. CDR3 DNA: TGCAGCGTTGATAGTCCTAGCACAGATACGCAGTATTTT.

This chain connects TRBV27 to TRBJ2-7; 7 nucleotides match TRBD2. Germline trimming cut 3 bases from V and 4 bases from J; bases unmatched to any gene: 3. This CDR3 region has 13 residues. Germline V gene lookup returns CDR1 MNHEY and CDR2 SMNVEV (reference sequence). The CDR3 spells CASSFREGYEQYF. CDR3 in DNA: TGTGCCAGCAGTTTCAGGGAGGGGTACGAGCAGTACTTC.